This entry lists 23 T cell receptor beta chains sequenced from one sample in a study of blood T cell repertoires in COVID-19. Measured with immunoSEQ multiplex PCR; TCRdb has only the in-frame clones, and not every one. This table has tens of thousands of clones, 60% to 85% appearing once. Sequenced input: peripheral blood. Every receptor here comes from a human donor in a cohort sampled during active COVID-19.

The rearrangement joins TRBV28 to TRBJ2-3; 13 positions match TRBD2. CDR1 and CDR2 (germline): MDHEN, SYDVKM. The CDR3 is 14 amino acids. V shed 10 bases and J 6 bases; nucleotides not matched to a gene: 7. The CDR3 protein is CATLRTSGSDTQYF. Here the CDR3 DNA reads TGTGCCACCCTCCGGACTAGCGGGAGTGATACGCAGTATTTT.

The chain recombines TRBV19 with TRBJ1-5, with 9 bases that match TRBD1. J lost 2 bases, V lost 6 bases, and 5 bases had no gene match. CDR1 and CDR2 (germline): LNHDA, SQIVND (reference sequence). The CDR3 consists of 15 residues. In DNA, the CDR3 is TGTGCCAGTAGGGACAGGGGCGTTGGCAATCAGCCCCAGCATTTT. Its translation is CASRDRGVGNQPQHF.

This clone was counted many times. The CDR3 loop reads CASSLRSGIPLHF. Written as DNA, the CDR3 is TGTGCCAGCAGTTTAAGGTCGGGGATACCCCTCCACTTT. The chain combines TRBV27 with TRBJ1-6; no firm D call. The CDR3 is made up of 13 amino acids. V was trimmed by 2 bases and J by 12 bases, leaving 11 bases between them. From germline, CDR1 is MNHEY and CDR2 SMNVEV (reference sequence).

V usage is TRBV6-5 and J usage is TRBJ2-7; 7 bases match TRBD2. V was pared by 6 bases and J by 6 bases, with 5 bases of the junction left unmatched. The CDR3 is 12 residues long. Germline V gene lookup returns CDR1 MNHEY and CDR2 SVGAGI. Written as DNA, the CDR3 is TGTGCCAGCAGCAGCGGACTAGTCGAGCAGTACTTC. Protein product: CASSSGLVEQYF.

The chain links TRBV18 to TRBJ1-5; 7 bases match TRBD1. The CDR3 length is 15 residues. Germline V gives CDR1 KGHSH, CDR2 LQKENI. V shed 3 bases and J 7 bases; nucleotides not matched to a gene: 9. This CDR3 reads CASSPDMQGGQPQHF. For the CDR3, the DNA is TGTGCCAGCTCACCGGATATGCAGGGGGGACAGCCCCAGCATTTT.

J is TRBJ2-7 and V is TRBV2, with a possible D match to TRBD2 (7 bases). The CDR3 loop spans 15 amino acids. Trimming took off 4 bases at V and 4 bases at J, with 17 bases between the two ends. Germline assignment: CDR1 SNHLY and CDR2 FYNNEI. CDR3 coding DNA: TGTGCCAGCAGTGCCCTAGGGGGAGGGCTTTACGAGCAGTACTTC. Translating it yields CASSALGGGLYEQYF.

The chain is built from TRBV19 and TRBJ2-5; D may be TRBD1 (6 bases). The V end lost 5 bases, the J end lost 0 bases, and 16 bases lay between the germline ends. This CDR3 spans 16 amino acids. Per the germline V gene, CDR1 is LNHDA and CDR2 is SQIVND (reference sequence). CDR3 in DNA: TGTGCCAGTAGTTGGGAAAGGACAGAGTACCAAGAGACCCAGTACTTC. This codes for CASSWERTEYQETQYF.

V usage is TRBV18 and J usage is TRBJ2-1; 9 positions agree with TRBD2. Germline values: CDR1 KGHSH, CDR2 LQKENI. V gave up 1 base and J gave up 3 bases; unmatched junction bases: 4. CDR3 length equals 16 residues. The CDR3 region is CASSPRSSGVYNEQFF. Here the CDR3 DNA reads TGTGCCAGCTCACCACGTTCTAGCGGGGTCTACAATGAGCAGTTCTTC. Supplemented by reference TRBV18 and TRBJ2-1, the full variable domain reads NAGVMQNPRHLVRRRGQEARLRCSPMKGHSHVYWYRQLPEEGLKFMVYLQKENIIDESGMPKERFSAEFPKEGPSILRIQQVVRGDSAAYFCASSPRSSGVYNEQFFGPGTRLTVL.

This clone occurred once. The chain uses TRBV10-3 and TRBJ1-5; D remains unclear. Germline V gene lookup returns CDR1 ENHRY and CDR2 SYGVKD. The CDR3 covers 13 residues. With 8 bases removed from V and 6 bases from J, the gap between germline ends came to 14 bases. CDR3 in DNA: TGTGCCATCGACGGCGGGCCGGGTCAGCCCCAGCATTTT. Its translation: CAIDGGPGQPQHF.

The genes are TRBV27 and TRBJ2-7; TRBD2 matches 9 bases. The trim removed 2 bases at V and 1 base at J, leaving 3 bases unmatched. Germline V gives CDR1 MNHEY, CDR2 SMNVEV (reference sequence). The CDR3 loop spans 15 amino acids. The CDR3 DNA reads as TGTGCCAGCAGTTTAAAGGCGGGAGGGTCCTACGAGCAGTACTTC. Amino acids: CASSLKAGGSYEQYF.

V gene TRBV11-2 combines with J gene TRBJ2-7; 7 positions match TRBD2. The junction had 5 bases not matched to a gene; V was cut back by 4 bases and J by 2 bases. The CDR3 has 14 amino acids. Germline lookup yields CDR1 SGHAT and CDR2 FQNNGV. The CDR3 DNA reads TGTGCCAGCAGCTCTAGCGGCTTAGCCTACGAGCAGTACTTC. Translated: CASSSSGLAYEQYF. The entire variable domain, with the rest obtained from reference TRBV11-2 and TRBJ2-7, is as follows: EAGVAQSPRYKIIEKRQSVAFWCNPISGHATLYWYQQILGQGPKLLIQFQNNGVVDDSQLPKDRFSAERLKGVDSTLKIQPAKLEDSAVYLCASSSSGLAYEQYFGPGTRLTVT.

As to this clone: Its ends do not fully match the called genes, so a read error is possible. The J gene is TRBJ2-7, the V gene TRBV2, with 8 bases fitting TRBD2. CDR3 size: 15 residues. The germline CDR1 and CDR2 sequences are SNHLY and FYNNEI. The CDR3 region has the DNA TGTGCCGGCAGCGAACTAGCGGCGGCATCCTACGAGCAGTACTTC. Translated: CAGSELAAASYEQYF.

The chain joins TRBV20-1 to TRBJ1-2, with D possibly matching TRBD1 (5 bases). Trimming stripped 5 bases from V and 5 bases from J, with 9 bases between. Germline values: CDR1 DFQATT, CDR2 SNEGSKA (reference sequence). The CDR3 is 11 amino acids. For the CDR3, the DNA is TGCAGTGCTTATTCAGGGTATGGCTACACCTTC. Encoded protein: CSAYSGYGYTF.

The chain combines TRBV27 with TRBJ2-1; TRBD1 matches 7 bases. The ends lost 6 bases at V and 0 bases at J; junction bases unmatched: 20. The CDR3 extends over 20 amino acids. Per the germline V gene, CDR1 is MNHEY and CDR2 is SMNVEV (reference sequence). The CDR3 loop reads CASSLQGPSSSGSSYNEQFF. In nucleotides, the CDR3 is TGTGCCAGCAGCCTACAGGGGCCCTCGAGCAGCGGAAGCTCCTACAATGAGCAGTTCTTC.

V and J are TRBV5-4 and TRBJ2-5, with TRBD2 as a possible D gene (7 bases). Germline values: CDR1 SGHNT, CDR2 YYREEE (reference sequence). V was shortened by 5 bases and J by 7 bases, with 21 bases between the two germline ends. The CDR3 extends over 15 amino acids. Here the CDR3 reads CASREGGATQGTQYF. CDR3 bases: TGTGCCAGCAGGGAGGGGGGGGCCACCCAGGGGACCCAGTACTTC.

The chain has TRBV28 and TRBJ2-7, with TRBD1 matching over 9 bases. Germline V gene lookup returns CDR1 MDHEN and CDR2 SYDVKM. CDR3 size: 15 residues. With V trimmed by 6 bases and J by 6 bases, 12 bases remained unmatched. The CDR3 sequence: CASRRPGQGLGEQYF. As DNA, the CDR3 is TGTGCCAGCAGGCGACCGGGACAGGGATTAGGCGAGCAGTACTTC.

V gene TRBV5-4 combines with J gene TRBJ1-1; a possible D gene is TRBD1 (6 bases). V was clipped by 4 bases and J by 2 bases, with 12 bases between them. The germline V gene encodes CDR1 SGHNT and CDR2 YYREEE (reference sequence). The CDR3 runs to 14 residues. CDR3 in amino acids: CASSKTGTNTEAFF. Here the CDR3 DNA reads TGTGCCAGCAGCAAAACAGGGACCAACACTGAAGCTTTCTTT.

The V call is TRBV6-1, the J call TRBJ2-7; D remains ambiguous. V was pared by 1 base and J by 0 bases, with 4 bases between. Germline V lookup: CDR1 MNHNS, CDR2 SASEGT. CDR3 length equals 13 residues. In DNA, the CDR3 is TGTGCCAGCAGTGAAGGGCTCTCCTACGAGCAGTACTTC. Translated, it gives CASSEGLSYEQYF.

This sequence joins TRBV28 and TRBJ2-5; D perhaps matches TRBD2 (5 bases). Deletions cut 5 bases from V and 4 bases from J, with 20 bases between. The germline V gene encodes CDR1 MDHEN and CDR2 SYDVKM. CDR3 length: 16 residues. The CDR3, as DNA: TGTGCCAGCAGTCCATTGAGGACTCGACCAGTAGAGACCCAGTACTTC. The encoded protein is CASSPLRTRPVETQYF.

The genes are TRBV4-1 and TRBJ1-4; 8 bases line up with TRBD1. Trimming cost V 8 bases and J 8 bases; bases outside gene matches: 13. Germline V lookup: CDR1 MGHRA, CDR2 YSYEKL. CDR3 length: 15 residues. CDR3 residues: CASRATGDATEKLFF. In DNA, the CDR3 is TGCGCCAGCCGCGCGACAGGGGATGCCACAGAAAAACTGTTTTTT.

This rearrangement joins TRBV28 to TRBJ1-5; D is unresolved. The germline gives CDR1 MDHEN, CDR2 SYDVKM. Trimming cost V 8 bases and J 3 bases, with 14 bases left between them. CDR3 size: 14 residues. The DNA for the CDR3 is TGTGCCAGCGGCGGAACGACCCCCAATCAGCCCCAGCATTTT. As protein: CASGGTTPNQPQHF.

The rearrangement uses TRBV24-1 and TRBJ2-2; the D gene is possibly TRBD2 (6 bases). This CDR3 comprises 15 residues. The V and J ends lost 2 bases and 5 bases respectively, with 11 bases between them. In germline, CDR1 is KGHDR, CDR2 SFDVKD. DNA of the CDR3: TGTGCCACCAGTGATTCGGGGACTCAGACCGGGGAGCTGTTTTTT. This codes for CATSDSGTQTGELFF.

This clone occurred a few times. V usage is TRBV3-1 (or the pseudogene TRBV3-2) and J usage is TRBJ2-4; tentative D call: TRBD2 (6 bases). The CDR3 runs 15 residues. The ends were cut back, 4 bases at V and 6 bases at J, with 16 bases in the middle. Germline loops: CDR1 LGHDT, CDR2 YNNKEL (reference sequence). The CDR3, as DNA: TGTGCCAGCAGCCTCGGGTTCGGGGGACCAAACATTCAGTACTTC. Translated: CASSLGFGGPNIQYF.